This T cell receptor beta chain appears in the sequencing data of a study of blood T cell repertoires in COVID-19. Study background: From the United States, Italy and Spain came samples of acute and convalescent COVID-19. In each case, the material was cDNA or gDNA derived from T cells, B-cell-depleted T cells, or PBMCs.

As handled by the study authors: From reference gene primer amplification, estimates of nucleated cell counts were derived. Produced via immunoSEQ multiplex PCR; TCRdb's table is partial and in-frame only. D and trimming come from the DNA, and the V and J calls and clone size come from that table. The data show over 60,000 clones, around 77% seen once. Germline V gene sequence: CDR1 GTSNPN, CDR2 SVGIG (reference sequence). V lost 0 bases and J 8 bases, leaving 7 bases between the germline ends. CDR3 length: 11 residues. The TCR sequence derives from a man of 80 years or more with active or convalescent COVID-19. This chain uses TRBV30 with TRBJ1-1; D not certain. What was sequenced was peripheral blood. The CDR3 DNA is TGTGCCTGGAGTGTTGGCCAAGAAGCTTTCTTT. This gives the protein CAWSVGQEAFF.